The present TCR beta chain was sequenced within a study of spatial heterogeneity in lung cancer. Study-wide background: Mean representation of each unique TCR and UMI combination in the raw reads exceeded nine occurrences.

V gave up 0 bases and J gave up 3 bases, with 8 bases separating them. This CDR3 is built from 15 residues. Per germline, CDR1 SGHAT and CDR2 FQNNGV. The time point is: blood at routine non-recurrence follow-up after resection. Whole RNA was taken from tumor, nontumor lung or frozen PBMC; it was then sequenced unsorted. The study tagged each TCR cDNA molecule with a unique molecular identifier. TCRdb called the 5' RACE reads again in MiXCR, with one record for every CDR3 protein. This sample yields approximately 110,000 distinct CDR3 sequences, of which approximately 10% are seen a single time; around 24% belongs to the top ten.

This sequence joins TRBV11-2 and TRBJ1-4; the D is unclear. The TCR sequence derives from a female donor with early-stage non-small cell lung cancer. Sequencing used PBMCs, obtained at follow-up. The CDR3 sequence: CASSLDGVPNEKLFF. DNA of the CDR3: TGTGCCAGCAGCTTAGACGGGGTCCCTAATGAAAAACTGTTTTTT.